These T cell receptor beta chains were read from a single sample in a study of cytomegalovirus exposure and HLA in healthy donors. Profiling relied on immunoSEQ multiplex PCR, and the TCRdb table lists in-frame clones only, not all of them. The table lists approximately 100,000 clones, about 79% of them singletons. The sample consisted of PBMCs. The source is a woman younger than 35 in good health and CMV-seronegative. Each CDR3 is given with its conserved first and last residue. A D gene is named only where the DNA matches it firmly. Rows may omit the clone size; those that give it use once, few, many or a size class.

abundance	v_gene	d_gene	j_gene	CDR3nt	CDR3aa
NA	TRBV7-3	NA	TRBJ2-3	TGTGCCAGCAGCTCCCTCACGCGGTCAGATACGCAGTATTTT	CASSSLTRSDTQYF
NA	TRBV9	TRBD2	TRBJ2-5	TGTGCCAGCAGCGACTCACTAGCGGGGGTGAAAGAGACCCAGTACTTC	CASSDSLAGVKETQYF
NA	TRBV11-1	TRBD2	TRBJ2-2	TGTGCCAGCAGCCTCGGACTAGCGGGAACCGGGGAGCTGTTTTTT	CASSLGLAGTGELFF
NA	TRBV7-9	NA	TRBJ1-4	TGTGCCAGCAGCTCAACAGGGAATAATGAAAAACTGTTTTTT	CASSSTGNNEKLFF
NA	TRBV7-2	NA	TRBJ2-5	TGTGCCAGCAGCTTACAACAGGGCCAAGAGACCCAGTACTTC	CASSLQQGQETQYF
many	TRBV28	TRBD1	TRBJ2-2	TGTGCCAGCGGACAGGGGGCCGGGGAGCTGTTTTTT	CASGQGAGELFF
few	TRBV7-9	NA	TRBJ2-6	TGTGCCAGCAGCAGGGGCCAGTATTCAGGGACTGGGGCCAACGTCCTGACTTTC	CASSRGQYSGTGANVLTF
NA	TRBV4-1	NA	TRBJ1-1	TGCGCCAGCAGCAACCCAAGAGTGACAGCTGACACTGAAGCTTTCTTT	CASSNPRVTADTEAFF
NA	TRBV5-1	TRBD2	TRBJ2-7	TGCGCCAGCAGCTTGGTGGCTCCCTTGACTAGCCCTATACTTTACGAGCAGTACTTC	CASSLVAPLTSPILYEQYF
NA	TRBV4-3	TRBD1	TRBJ2-1	TGCGCCAGCAGCCCCGGGACAGGCCACTACAATGAGCAGTTCTTC	CASSPGTGHYNEQFF
NA	TRBV15	TRBD2	TRBJ2-1	TGTGCCACCAGCAGAGATCTAGTTAGCGGGGGGGACAATGAGCAGTTCTTC	CATSRDLVSGGDNEQFF
NA	TRBV28	NA	TRBJ1-3	TGTGCCAGCAGTTTTCTTGGAAACACCATATATTTT	CASSFLGNTIYF
NA	TRBV15	TRBD1	TRBJ2-2	TGTGCCACCAGCAGGGACAGGGACGAGGAGCTGTTTTTT	CATSRDRDEELFF
NA	TRBV18	NA	TRBJ2-7	TGTGCCAGCTCGGCAGAATACGAGCAGTACTTC	CASSAEYEQYF
NA	TRBV7-2	NA	TRBJ2-5	TGTGCCAGCACCTTCCGCGGGGAAGAGACCCAGTACTTC	CASTFRGEETQYF
NA	TRBV28	NA	TRBJ2-5	TGTGCCAGCAGTTTCACTCTAGACTCTTACCAAGAGACCCAGTACTTC	CASSFTLDSYQETQYF
few	TRBV5-1	NA	TRBJ2-7	TGCGCCAGCAGGGACAACACCTACGAGCAGTACTTC	CASRDNTYEQYF
NA	TRBV5-1	NA	TRBJ2-7	TGCGCCAGCAGCTTGCCGAGACAGGAGACCTACGAGCAGTACTTC	CASSLPRQETYEQYF
NA	TRBV7-9	NA	TRBJ2-5	TGTTCCAGCAGCCTCAGGGAAGAGACCCAGTACTTC	CSSSLREETQYF
few	TRBV5-6	TRBD1	TRBJ2-7	TGTGCCAGCAACCTTCGACAGGGGTCCTACGAGCAGTACTTC	CASNLRQGSYEQYF
NA	TRBV7-3	NA	TRBJ1-5	TGTGCCAGCAGCCCTCACCTCCCGGGACAAGGGGTTCAGCCCCAGCATTTT	CASSPHLPGQGVQPQHF
NA	TRBV7-9	NA	TRBJ1-5	TGTGCCAGCAGCTTTAGCGGCAGGGACAATCAGCCCCAGCATTTT	CASSFSGRDNQPQHF
NA	TRBV30	NA	TRBJ2-6	TGTGCCTGGAGCCAGGGTACCGGGGCCAACGTCCTGACTTTC	CAWSQGTGANVLTF
few	TRBV5-6	NA	TRBJ1-1	TGTGCCAGCAGCAAACTTTTAACAGGAAAACAAGGCACTGAAGCTTTCTTT	CASSKLLTGKQGTEAFF
NA	TRBV11-3	NA	TRBJ1-1	TGTGCCAGCAGCTTCCTTCCGAACACTGAAGCTTTCTTT	CASSFLPNTEAFF
NA	TRBV5-1	TRBD2	TRBJ2-2	TGCGCCAGCAGCTTGGCTATTACTAGCGGGGGGGCCGACACCGGGGAGCTGTTTTTT	CASSLAITSGGADTGELFF
NA	TRBV2	NA	TRBJ1-4	TGTGCCAGCAGTGAGGGGGCGGGAGCGTTCGAAAAACTGTTTTTT	CASSEGAGAFEKLFF
NA	TRBV7-6	TRBD2	TRBJ2-4	TGTGCCAGCAGCTTAGGGGCTAGCGGGAGCTTCAACATTCAGTACTTC	CASSLGASGSFNIQYF
NA	TRBV7-9	TRBD2	TRBJ2-2	TGTTCCAGCAGCTTTCCGGGGGGTTCGAACACCGGGGAGCTGTTTTTT	CSSSFPGGSNTGELFF
NA	TRBV11-3	NA	TRBJ2-2	TGTGCCAGCAGTCGAACACGATCCGGGGAGCTGTTTTTT	CASSRTRSGELFF
NA	TRBV11-3	NA	TRBJ2-7	TGTGCCAGCAGCTTAAATGGGCTTGGCGAGCAGTACTTC	CASSLNGLGEQYF
NA	TRBV18	NA	TRBJ2-6	TGTGCCAGCTCGCGGGTGGCCGGGGCCAACGTCCTGACTTTC	CASSRVAGANVLTF
NA	TRBV25-1	NA	TRBJ2-7	TGTGCCAGCAAGGGCAGGGGTTGGGACGAGCAGTACTTC	CASKGRGWDEQYF
NA	TRBV18	NA	TRBJ1-6	TGTGCCAGCTCACGGCCGGGCGGGTACTCACCCCTCCACTTT	CASSRPGGYSPLHF
NA	TRBV4-2	NA	TRBJ2-7	TGTGCCAGCAGCCATAGACAGGATTCCTACGAGCAGTACTTC	CASSHRQDSYEQYF
NA	TRBV25-1	NA	TRBJ2-2	TGTGCCAGCAGGGAAACAGGGAACACCGGGGAGCTGTTTTTT	CASRETGNTGELFF